Each of the 19 T cell receptor beta chains below was sequenced from the same sample in a study of cytomegalovirus exposure and HLA in healthy donors. Primers: 60 Vbeta forward and 13 Jbeta reverse. The table came from immunoSEQ multiplex PCR; TCRdb's copy has only in-frame clones and leaves some out. The table lists more than 150,000 clones, 80% to 85% of them singletons, with more than 0.35% in the top ten. Sequencing was performed on PBMCs. The receptors were gathered from a boy younger than 10 in good health and CMV-seronegative.

A few counts support this clone. The chain couples TRBV19 to TRBJ1-1; tentative D call: TRBD1 (6 bases). This CDR3 contains 14 residues. V lost 3 bases and J lost 1, with 9 bases in between. CDR1 and CDR2 (germline): LNHDA, SQIVND (reference sequence). CDR3 sequence reads: CASSINRANTEAFF. Written as DNA, the CDR3 is TGTGCCAGTAGTATCAACAGGGCGAACACTGAAGCTTTCTTT.

The CDR3 loop reads CASSPDRRDGYTF. The CDR3 coding sequence is TGTGCCAGTAGCCCCGACAGGCGGGATGGCTACACCTTC. This rearrangement joins TRBV19 to TRBJ1-2, with D tentatively TRBD1 (6 bases). The CDR3 runs 13 residues. Germline V gene lookup returns CDR1 LNHDA and CDR2 SQIVND (reference sequence). The V end was cut by 6 bases, the J end by 6 bases, with 14 bases between.

The genes are TRBV19 and TRBJ2-1; D might be TRBD2 (7 bases). The CDR3 contains 19 residues. Trimming shortened V by 1 base and J by 8 bases, and 27 bases separated the two germline ends. Germline CDR1 reads LNHDA; CDR2 reads SQIVND (reference sequence). Here the CDR3 DNA reads TGTGCCAGTAGTATAGGTCCCCCCTTTGGGGGGGGCGCGTTCGATGAGCAGTTCTTC. It encodes CASSIGPPFGGGAFDEQFF.

V usage is TRBV2 and J usage is TRBJ2-2, with 8 bases that match TRBD2. The CDR3 sequence is 17 residues long. Germline V gene data show CDR1 as SNHLY and CDR2 as FYNNEI. Unmatched junction bases numbered 13, after V lost 5 bases and J lost 5 bases. The DNA of the CDR3 is TGTGCCAGCAGTTTGATAGCGGGGTTCCTAGGGACCGGGGAGCTGTTTTTT. It yields the protein CASSLIAGFLGTGELFF.

Regarding this clone: The sample contains more than one DNA sequence encoding this CDR3. The J gene is TRBJ1-2, the V gene TRBV27, with TRBD1 identical over 9 bases. V lost 2 bases and J lost 5; bases outside the gene matches: 0. The CDR3 contains 13 residues. From germline, CDR1 is MNHEY and CDR2 SMNVEV (reference sequence). The CDR3 here is CASSLGQGYGYTF. The CDR3 region has the DNA TGTGCCAGCAGTTTAGGACAGGGGTATGGCTACACCTTC.

The chain joins TRBV15 to TRBJ2-5, with D perhaps matching TRBD2 (6 bases). This CDR3 is built from 16 residues. The V and J ends lost 5 bases and 3 bases respectively, with 19 bases between them. Germline assignment: CDR1 LNHNV and CDR2 YYDKDF (reference sequence). The CDR3 DNA reads as TGTGCCACCAGCGCCCGGTTATCTAGCGTGAAAGAGACCCAGTACTTC. Its protein product is CATSARLSSVKETQYF.

V gene TRBV11-2 combines with J gene TRBJ2-1; 7 bases align to TRBD2. Trimming cost V 6 bases and J 7 bases; bases outside gene matches: 12. This CDR3 is 15 amino acids long. Germline assignment: CDR1 SGHAT and CDR2 FQNNGV. CDR3 amino acids: CASSLPGLLRNEQFF. The CDR3 nucleotides read TGTGCCAGCAGTTTACCGGGACTACTAAGGAATGAGCAGTTCTTC.

This rearrangement joins TRBV29-1 to TRBJ2-2, with 9 nucleotides matching TRBD1. Matching the DNA end better, TRBJ1-3 makes the J call doubtful. CDR1 and CDR2 from the germline V gene are SQVTM and ANQGSEA. The CDR3 spans 15 residues. Here the CDR3 reads CSVGTGQGSGNTIYF. DNA of the CDR3: TGCAGCGTTGGTACTGGACAGGGGTCTGGAAACACCATATATTTT.

This chain links TRBV27 with TRBJ2-5, with TRBD2 matching 9 bases. Germline CDR1 reads MNHEY; CDR2 reads SMNVEV (reference sequence). The CDR3 has 19 amino acids. The ends lost 0 bases at V and 3 bases at J; junction bases unmatched: 14. The CDR3: CASSLSPPPPLAGEETQYF. The DNA for the CDR3 is TGTGCCAGCAGTTTATCTCCCCCCCCACCTTTAGCGGGGGAAGAGACCCAGTACTTC.

In its sample, this clone was seen once. The chain couples TRBV28 to TRBJ2-7; 11 bases line up with TRBD1. CDR3 size: 15 residues. Germline V gene sequence: CDR1 MDHEN, CDR2 SYDVKM. The trim removed 5 bases at V and 4 bases at J, leaving 7 bases unmatched. The CDR3 region is CASSPRTGGAYEQYF. DNA for the CDR3: TGTGCCAGCAGTCCCAGGACAGGGGGCGCATACGAGCAGTACTTC.

V is TRBV7-8 and J is TRBJ2-3; a weak D match, TRBD1 (5 bases). This CDR3 contains 14 residues. CDR1 and CDR2 from the germline V gene are SGHVS and FQNEAQ. With 1 base removed from V and 0 bases from J, the gap between germline ends came to 5 bases. This chain's CDR3 is CASSLEGSTDTQYF. In DNA, the CDR3 is TGTGCCAGCAGCTTAGAGGGGAGCACAGATACGCAGTATTTT.

The chain joins TRBV25-1 to TRBJ2-5; 7 bases line up with TRBD1. The better agreement between TRBJ2-7 and the DNA end casts doubt on the J call. This CDR3 contains 15 residues. CDR1 MGHDK and CDR2 SYGVNS come from the germline V gene. CDR3 in amino acids: CASSQGTDPPGEQYF. CDR3 in DNA: TGTGCCAGCAGTCAAGGGACAGACCCTCCCGGCGAGCAGTACTTC.

The rearrangement joins TRBV6-5 to TRBJ2-1, with D perhaps matching TRBD2 (5 bases). The V gene lost 5 bases and the J gene lost 3 bases, with 5 bases spanning the gap. Germline CDR1 is MNHEY and CDR2 is SVGAGI. The CDR3 runs 12 residues. The CDR3 nucleotides are TGTGCCAGCAGTCGGGACTACAATGAGCAGTTCTTC. It yields the protein CASSRDYNEQFF.

Written as DNA, the CDR3 is TGTGCCAGCAGTTTCTATGGGGACAGGTCATTCTACGAGCAGTACTTC. Amino acid sequence: CASSFYGDRSFYEQYF. The V gene is TRBV27, the J gene TRBJ2-7, with TRBD1 matching over 8 bases. Looked up from germline, CDR1 is MNHEY and CDR2 is SMNVEV (reference sequence). The CDR3 contains 16 residues. The junction had 10 bases not matched to a gene; V was cut back by 3 bases and J by 3 bases.

The J gene is TRBJ2-3, the V gene TRBV4-2; 8 bases match TRBD2. Germline V lookup: CDR1 LGHNA, CDR2 YNFKEQ. Trimming took 6 bases from V and 0 from J; bases not matched to a gene: 8. The CDR3 runs 16 residues. The CDR3 is CASRQTSAPSTDTQYF. The CDR3 bases are TGTGCCAGCAGACAGACTAGCGCCCCTAGCACAGATACGCAGTATTTT.

The J gene is TRBJ1-4, the V gene TRBV19; TRBD1 matches 9 bases. Germline lookup yields CDR1 LNHDA and CDR2 SQIVND (reference sequence). J lost 5 bases, V lost 6 bases, and 4 bases had no gene match. The CDR3 runs 14 residues. As DNA, the CDR3 is TGTGCCAGTAGCCGACAGGGGGTAAATGAAAAACTGTTTTTT. This codes for CASSRQGVNEKLFF.

The chain employs TRBV29-1 and TRBJ2-1, with a weak D call TRBD1 (5 bases). V was clipped by 4 bases and J by 9 bases, with 13 bases between them. The CDR3 is 12 amino acids. Germline CDR1 reads SQVTM; CDR2 reads ANQGSEA. CDR3 bases: TGCAGCGTTGTTCAGGGCCCCCTTGAGCAGTTCTTC. As protein: CSVVQGPLEQFF.

The chain couples TRBV28 to TRBJ1-1; maybe TRBD1 (6 bases). Deletions cut 6 bases from V and 3 bases from J, with 14 bases between. This CDR3 spans 14 amino acids. Per germline, CDR1 MDHEN and CDR2 SYDVKM. CDR3 residues: CASSLQGYDTEAFF. The CDR3 coding sequence is TGTGCCAGCAGCCTTCAGGGGTATGACACTGAAGCTTTCTTT. Filled out from reference TRBV28 and TRBJ1-1, the complete variable domain reads DVKVTQSSRYLVKRTGEKVFLECVQDMDHENMFWYRQDPGLGLRLIYFSYDVKMKEKGDIPEGYSVSREKKERFSLILESASTNQTSMYLCASSLQGYDTEAFFGQGTRLTVV.

The rearrangement uses TRBV7-9 and TRBJ2-5, with a possible D match to TRBD1 (6 bases). CDR1 is SEHNR and CDR2 is FQNEAQ in the germline V gene (reference sequence). V lost 1 base and J lost 3, with 6 bases in between. CDR3 size: 13 residues. This CDR3 is CASSLGTEETQYF. CDR3 DNA: TGTGCCAGCAGCTTAGGGACAGAAGAGACCCAGTACTTC.